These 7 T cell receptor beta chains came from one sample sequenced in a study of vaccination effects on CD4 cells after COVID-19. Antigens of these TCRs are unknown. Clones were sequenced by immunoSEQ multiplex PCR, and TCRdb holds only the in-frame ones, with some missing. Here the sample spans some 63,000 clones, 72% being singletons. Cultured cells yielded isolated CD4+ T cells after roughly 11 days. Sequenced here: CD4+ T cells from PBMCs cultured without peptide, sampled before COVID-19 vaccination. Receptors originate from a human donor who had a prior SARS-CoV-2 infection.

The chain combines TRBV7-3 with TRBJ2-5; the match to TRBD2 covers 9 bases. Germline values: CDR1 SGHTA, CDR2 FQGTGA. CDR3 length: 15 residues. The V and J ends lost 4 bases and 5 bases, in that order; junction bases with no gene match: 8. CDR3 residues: CASSSGLAVGETQYF. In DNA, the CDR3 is TGTGCCAGCAGCTCGGGACTAGCTGTTGGGGAGACCCAGTACTTC. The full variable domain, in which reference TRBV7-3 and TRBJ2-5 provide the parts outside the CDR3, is GAGVSQTPSNKVTEKGKYVELRCDPISGHTALYWYRQSLGQGPEFLIYFQGTGAADDSGLPNDRFFAVRPEGSVSTLKIQRTERGDSAVYLCASSSGLAVGETQYFGPGTRLLVL.

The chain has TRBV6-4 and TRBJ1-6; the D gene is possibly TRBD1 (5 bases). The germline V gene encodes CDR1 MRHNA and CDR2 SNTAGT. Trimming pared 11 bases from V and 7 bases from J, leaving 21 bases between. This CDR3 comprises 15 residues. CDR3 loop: CAARRGEGSNSPLHF. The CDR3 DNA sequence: TGTGCCGCCCGGCGGGGGGAAGGCTCCAATTCACCCCTCCACTTT.

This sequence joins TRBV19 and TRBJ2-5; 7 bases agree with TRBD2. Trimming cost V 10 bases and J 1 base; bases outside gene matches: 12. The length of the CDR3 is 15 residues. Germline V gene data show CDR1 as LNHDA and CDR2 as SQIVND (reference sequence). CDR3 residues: CAKWASSGTQETQYF. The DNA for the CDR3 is TGTGCCAAATGGGCGTCTAGCGGCACCCAAGAGACCCAGTACTTC.

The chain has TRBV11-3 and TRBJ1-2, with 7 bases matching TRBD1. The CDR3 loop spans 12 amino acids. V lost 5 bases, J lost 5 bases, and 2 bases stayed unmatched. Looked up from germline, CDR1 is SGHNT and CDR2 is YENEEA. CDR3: CASSTGAYGYTF. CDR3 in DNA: TGTGCCAGCAGCACAGGGGCGTATGGCTACACCTTC. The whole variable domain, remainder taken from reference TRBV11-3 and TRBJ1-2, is EAGVVQSPRYKIIEKKQPVAFWCNPISGHNTLYWYLQNLGQGPELLIRYENEEAVDDSQLPKDRFSAERLKGVDSTLKIQPAELGDSAVYLCASSTGAYGYTFGSGTRLTVV.

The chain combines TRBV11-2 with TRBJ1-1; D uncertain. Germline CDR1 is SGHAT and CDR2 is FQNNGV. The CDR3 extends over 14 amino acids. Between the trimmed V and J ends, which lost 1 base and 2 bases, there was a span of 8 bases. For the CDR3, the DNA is TGTGCCAGCAGCTTAGGGGCCCAAAACACTGAAGCTTTCTTT. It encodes CASSLGAQNTEAFF.

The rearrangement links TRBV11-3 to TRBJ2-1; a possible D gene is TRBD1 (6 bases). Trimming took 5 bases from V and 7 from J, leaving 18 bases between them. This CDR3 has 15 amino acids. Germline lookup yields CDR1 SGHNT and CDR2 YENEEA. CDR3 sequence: CASSLQGSVGNEQFF. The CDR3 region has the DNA TGTGCCAGCAGCCTACAGGGCTCCGTTGGGAATGAGCAGTTCTTC.

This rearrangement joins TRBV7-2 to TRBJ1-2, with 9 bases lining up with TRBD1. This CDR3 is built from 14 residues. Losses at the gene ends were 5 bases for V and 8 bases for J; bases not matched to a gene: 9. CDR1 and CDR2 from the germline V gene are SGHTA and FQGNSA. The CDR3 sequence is CASSQQGALGGYTF. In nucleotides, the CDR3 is TGTGCCAGCAGCCAACAGGGGGCCCTTGGCGGCTACACCTTC.